The T cell receptor beta chain under discussion was sequenced for a study of T-cell reconstitution after alpha-beta-depleted transplantation in children. Researchers prepared the TCRbeta library using unique molecular identifiers, the study reports. TCRdb redid the calling of the PCR reads with MiXCR, one entry per CDR3 protein. This sample carries more than 250,000 distinct CDR3 sequences, roughly 9.5% of them seen once, and the ten largest clones take about a tenth. The table lists this clonotype with a few counts. Germline lookup yields CDR1 KGHSH and CDR2 LQKENI. V was cut by 6 bases and J by 4 bases, with 18 bases left in between. The CDR3 sequence is 15 residues long.

The source is a human donor who donated a stem cell graft to a child with SCID. The specimen was PBMCs from the stem cell graft donor, collected from the stem cell graft. This chain uses TRBV18 with TRBJ1-1; TRBD1 is a possible D gene (5 bases). For the CDR3, the DNA is TGTGCCAGCTCTCCAGCTGGGGGGACGGTCACTGAAGCTTTCTTT. Translating it yields CASSPAGGTVTEAFF.